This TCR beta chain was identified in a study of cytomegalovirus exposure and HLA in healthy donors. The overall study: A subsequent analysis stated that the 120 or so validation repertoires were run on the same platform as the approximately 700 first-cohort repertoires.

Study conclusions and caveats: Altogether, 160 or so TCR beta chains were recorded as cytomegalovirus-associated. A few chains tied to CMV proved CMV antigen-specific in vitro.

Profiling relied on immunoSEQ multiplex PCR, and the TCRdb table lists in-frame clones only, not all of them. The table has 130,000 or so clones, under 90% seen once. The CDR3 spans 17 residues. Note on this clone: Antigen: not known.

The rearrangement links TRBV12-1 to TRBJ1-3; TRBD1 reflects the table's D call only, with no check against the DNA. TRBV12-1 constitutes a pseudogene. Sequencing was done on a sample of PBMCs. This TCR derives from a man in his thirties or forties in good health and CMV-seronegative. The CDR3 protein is CASSFRTGGDSGNTIYF. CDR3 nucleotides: TGTGCCAGCAGCTTCCGGACAGGGGGAGACTCTGGAAACACCATATATTTT.